This T cell receptor (beta chain) was identified during a study of blood T cells in healthy people across ages. About this clonotype itself: Its target is unknown.

The CDR3 runs 17 residues. The amount of total RNA extracted per sample was at least 6 micrograms. Study observations and caveats: Versus aged donors, long-lived donors had higher diversity and more naive CD4+ cells.

Primers used in a second PCR of about 7 to 12 cycles were a sample-barcoded 5' primer and a J-beta primer mix. With 12 random nucleotides, a template-switch adaptor tagged each individual cDNA molecule. TCRdb fed the 5' RACE reads into MiXCR, producing one record per CDR3 protein. The table lists roughly 1.6 million distinct CDR3 sequences, about 35% of them singletons. Sample: blood. The sequence was obtained from a woman aged 25 to 45 in good health. This chain connects TRBV21-1 to TRBJ2-5; the table gives TRBD1 as D, unverified against the DNA. The J call may be faulty, since TRBJ2-7 better matches the DNA end. TRBV21-1 counts as a pseudogene. This chain's CDR3 is CVSSLFRGVLPAYEQYF. The CDR3 nucleotides read TGTGTCAGCAGCCTCTTCCGGGGCGTACTCCCCGCCTACGAGCAGTACTTC.